This passage covers 9 T cell receptor beta chains from one sample sequenced in a study of T cell repertoires in cytomegalovirus infection. The antigens of these receptors remain unknown. MiXCR was run by TCRdb on the reads, yielding one entry per CDR3 protein. The sample carries about 68,000 distinct CDR3 sequences, about 23% recorded once. Material for sequencing was PBMCs, sequenced either directly or after in vitro stimulation (not recorded which). These receptors originate from a human donor in good health (CMV status not recorded). Some clones in this sample may be carry-over from other donors' samples.

The chain couples TRBV4-1 to TRBJ2-3; maybe TRBD1 (5 bases). Germline values: CDR1 MGHRA, CDR2 YSYEKL. The CDR3 is 15 residues long. Trimming took 1 base from V and 2 from J, leaving 10 bases between them. This CDR3 is CASSQGTGTTDTQYF. The CDR3 DNA sequence: TGCGCCAGCAGCCAAGGCACAGGAACCACAGATACGCAGTATTTT.

The chain employs TRBV18 and TRBJ1-2, with D maybe TRBD1 (5 bases). There are 18 residues in the CDR3. With 5 bases removed from V and 3 bases from J, the gap between germline ends came to 25 bases. Per the germline V gene, CDR1 is KGHSH and CDR2 is LQKENI. The CDR3 sequence is CASSTLFSLPGTDYGYTF. The CDR3 DNA follows: TGTGCCAGCTCAACCTTATTTAGTCTTCCCGGGACCGACTATGGCTACACCTTC.

This clonotype was detected a few times. The rearrangement links TRBV12-3 or TRBV12-4 to TRBJ1-2; 8 positions match TRBD1. The length of the CDR3 is 14 residues. Trimming cost V 6 bases and J 3 bases; bases outside gene matches: 6. CDR3 coding DNA: TGTGCCAGCAGCCGTGGACAGGGTTACTATGGCTACACCTTC. Encoded protein: CASSRGQGYYGYTF.

Many counts were recorded for this clonotype. V and J are TRBV4-1 and TRBJ2-2, with 13 bases aligning to TRBD2. The CDR3 spans 19 residues. V lost 3 bases, J lost 7 bases, and 14 bases stayed unmatched. CDR1 is MGHRA and CDR2 is YSYEKL in the germline V gene. CDR3 sequence: CASSHPKIGLAGVDGELFF. The CDR3 DNA is TGCGCCAGCAGCCACCCCAAGATAGGACTAGCGGGAGTAGACGGGGAGCTGTTTTTT.

This clonotype was counted many times. This chain connects TRBV7-2 to TRBJ1-2; 8 bases fit TRBD1. V was clipped by 1 base and J by 6 bases; unmatched bases: 7. CDR1 and CDR2 (germline): SGHTA, FQGNSA. The CDR3 is 15 amino acids. CDR3 protein: CASSLDPGQENGYTF. As DNA, the CDR3 is TGTGCCAGCAGCTTAGACCCGGGACAGGAAAATGGCTACACCTTC.

This clonotype came up many times. The CDR3 spells CASSSRVVFNEQFF. CDR3 DNA: TGTGCCAGCAGCTCCCGAGTAGTTTTCAATGAGCAGTTCTTC. The gene calls are TRBV7-8 and TRBJ2-1; D not certain. Germline V lookup: CDR1 SGHVS, CDR2 FQNEAQ. This CDR3 spans 14 amino acids. Trimming shortened V by 4 bases and J by 6 bases, and 13 bases separated the two germline ends.

This clonotype has only a few counts. The chain combines TRBV4-3 with TRBJ2-1; 8 bases map to TRBD2. CDR1 and CDR2 from the germline V gene are LGHNA and YSLEER. Trimming cost V 5 bases and J 9 bases; bases outside gene matches: 6. The CDR3 has 13 amino acids. This chain's CDR3 is CASSKKTSGEQFF. Written as DNA, the CDR3 is TGCGCCAGCAGCAAAAAAACTAGCGGTGAGCAGTTCTTC.

The chain combines TRBV4-1 with TRBJ2-1; 12 positions agree with TRBD2. Germline V gene sequence: CDR1 MGHRA, CDR2 YSYEKL. The CDR3 loop spans 14 amino acids. V lost 4 bases and J lost 7; bases outside the gene matches: 2. In DNA form, the CDR3 reads TGCGCCAGCAGCCGGACTAGCGGGGAAAATGAGCAGTTCTTC. Residues: CASSRTSGENEQFF.

The chain joins TRBV9 to TRBJ1-2; D call uncertain. The CDR3 is 12 amino acids. CDR1 is SGDLS and CDR2 is YYNGEE in the germline V gene. V lost 4 bases and J lost 8, with 12 bases in between. DNA of the CDR3: TGTGCCAGCAGCCAATCTGGGCTGGGCTACACCTTC. Protein product: CASSQSGLGYTF. The complete variable domain, with remaining parts taken from reference TRBV9 and TRBJ1-2, reads DSGVTQTPKHLITATGQRVTLRCSPRSGDLSVYWYQQSLDQGLQFLIQYYNGEERAKGNILERFSAQQFPDLHSELNLSSLELGDSALYFCASSQSGLGYTFGSGTRLTVV.